These 19 T cell receptor beta chains were sequenced from one sample in a study of T-cell memory formation after mild COVID-19 (dated by TCRdb to about 2021). Libraries were built with 5' RACE. Sequencing was carried out with an Illumina NovaSeq 6000. TCRdb handled the public reads itself, with Q25 trimming in fastp and clone calling in MiXCR, and kept productive beta chains. Duplicate CDR3 protein sequences are folded into a single record with the most common DNA and genes. This sample is represented by under 300,000 distinct CDR3 sequences; around a tenth of them were singletons. The ten most abundant clones make up under 25% of the sample. The specimen was PBMCs or a T cell subset sorted from them (not recorded which). All receptors derive from a man aged 18 to 30 who had mild COVID-19 (a few samples of this study predate the infection). The sample titles of this study are shuffled in the database, so cell type and time point are left out; the donor was told from shared clones.

The V call is TRBV7-3, the J call TRBJ2-1, with 8 nucleotides matching TRBD2. The CDR3 is made up of 16 amino acids. The ends lost 1 base at V and 7 bases at J; junction bases unmatched: 9. Germline V CDR1 and CDR2: SGHTA, FQGTGA. The CDR3 bases are TGTGCCAGCAGCTTAAGGAGGGCTAGCGGGTTGAATGAGCAGTTCTTC. It yields the protein CASSLRRASGLNEQFF.

This clonotype turned up a few times. The gene calls are TRBV6-6 and TRBJ1-4; 8 positions match TRBD1. The J segment lost 8 bases and the V segment lost 6 bases, leaving 11 bases of the junction unmatched. This CDR3 comprises 15 residues. CDR1 is MNHNY and CDR2 is SVGAGI in the germline V gene (reference sequence). The CDR3 region is CASRFDRGGGEKLFF. The CDR3 region has the DNA TGTGCCAGCAGGTTTGACAGGGGTGGAGGAGAAAAACTGTTTTTT.

J is TRBJ2-4 and V is TRBV7-2; no firm D call. From germline, CDR1 is SGHTA and CDR2 FQGNSA. CDR3 size: 22 residues. V was trimmed by 4 bases and J by 0 bases, leaving 31 bases between them. The CDR3 nucleotides are TGTGCCAGCAGCTCCAAAAAAGGACCCCCACCCGACACCATTCTAGCCAAAAACATTCAGTACTTC. Its translation: CASSSKKGPPPDTILAKNIQYF.

The rearrangement links TRBV6-5 to TRBJ2-4, with 7 bases fitting TRBD1. This CDR3 is built from 16 residues. Germline-derived CDR1 and CDR2 are MNHEY and SVGAGI. The J segment lost 6 bases and the V segment lost 6 bases, leaving 14 bases of the junction unmatched. CDR3: CASRTGPSPGGNIQYF. For the CDR3, the DNA is TGTGCCAGCAGGACAGGTCCGTCCCCAGGGGGAAACATTCAGTACTTC.

V and J are TRBV20-1 and TRBJ2-1; TRBD2 matches at 11 bases. Germline V gives CDR1 DFQATT, CDR2 SNEGSKA (reference sequence). V lost 6 bases to trimming and J lost 14 bases; unmatched junction nucleotides: 3. The CDR3 is 10 amino acids. The CDR3 is CSAGTSGEFF. The CDR3 DNA sequence: TGCAGTGCGGGGACTAGCGGAGAGTTCTTC.

The V gene is TRBV4-3, the J gene TRBJ1-2; D is undetermined. The CDR3 has 16 amino acids. Trimming left V 0 bases short and J 8 bases short, with 19 bases between. From germline, CDR1 is LGHNA and CDR2 YSLEER. The CDR3 spells CASSQEAGSHLQGYTF. CDR3 DNA sequence: TGCGCCAGCAGCCAAGAAGCGGGCTCTCATCTACAGGGCTACACCTTC.

In its sample, this clonotype was seen a few times. CDR3 amino acids: CSAASGRGDTQYF. As DNA, the CDR3 is TGCAGTGCGGCTAGCGGGAGAGGGGATACGCAGTATTTT. The rearrangement joins TRBV20-1 to TRBJ2-3, with TRBD2 matching over 10 bases. The CDR3 spans 13 residues. V was clipped by 6 bases and J by 6 bases; unmatched bases: 6. The V gene's germline CDR1 is DFQATT and CDR2 SNEGSKA (reference sequence).

The J gene is TRBJ2-7, the V gene TRBV9; tentative D call: TRBD2 (6 bases). CDR1 is SGDLS and CDR2 is YYNGEE in the germline V gene. Trimming left V 10 bases short and J 8 bases short, with 22 bases between. The CDR3 extends over 13 amino acids. The DNA of the CDR3 is TGTGCCGGGACGGGGGATACGGTGTTAAAGCAGTACGTC. Its translation: CAGTGDTVLKQYV.

This clonotype was detected only a few times. The rearrangement joins TRBV9 to TRBJ2-3; 10 nucleotides align to TRBD2. From germline, CDR1 is SGDLS and CDR2 YYNGEE. Unmatched junction bases numbered 9, after V lost 3 bases and J lost 5 bases. This CDR3 is 16 amino acids long. The CDR3 here is CASSDPASGGRDTQYF. The CDR3 region has the DNA TGTGCCAGCAGCGACCCCGCTAGCGGGGGCCGAGATACGCAGTATTTT.

This clonotype was counted ten times or more. The V and J genes are TRBV4-2 and TRBJ1-4; D is perhaps TRBD1 (5 bases). The CDR3 spans 14 residues. The germline CDR1 and CDR2 sequences are LGHNA and YNFKEQ. V lost 0 bases and J lost 3, with 5 bases in between. CDR3 protein: CASSQETANEKLFF. Written as DNA, the CDR3 is TGTGCCAGCAGCCAAGAGACAGCTAATGAAAAACTGTTTTTT.

In its sample, this clonotype was seen many times. J is TRBJ2-1 and V is TRBV7-9, with TRBD2 as a possible D gene (5 bases). Trimming took off 5 bases at V and 0 bases at J, with 14 bases between the two ends. Germline V lookup: CDR1 SEHNR, CDR2 FQNEAQ (reference sequence). The CDR3 contains 16 residues. In nucleotides, the CDR3 is TGTGCCAGCAGCCAACTGGACTCGAGCTCCTACAATGAGCAGTTCTTC. It translates to CASSQLDSSSYNEQFF.

This clonotype was counted only a few times. V is TRBV6-5 and J is TRBJ1-1; possible D gene TRBD1, 5 bases. This CDR3 comprises 15 residues. Germline V CDR1 and CDR2: MNHEY, SVGAGI. V was cut by 0 bases and J by 8 bases, with 16 bases left in between. The CDR3 DNA reads as TGTGCCAGCAGTTACTCGGGACTTTTGAAACAGGAAGCTTTCTTT. Residues: CASSYSGLLKQEAFF.

This clonotype showed up just a few times. The gene calls are TRBV5-1 and TRBJ2-2; TRBD2 matches at 10 bases. Germline V gene lookup returns CDR1 SGHRS and CDR2 YFSETQ. The CDR3 is 16 amino acids. V lost 3 bases to trimming and J lost 2 bases; unmatched junction nucleotides: 4. The CDR3 DNA sequence: TGCGCCAGCAGCTCCGGACTAGCGGCCAACACCGGGGAGCTGTTTTTT. It is translated as CASSSGLAANTGELFF.

J is TRBJ1-5 and V is TRBV12-3 or TRBV12-4; D gene unclear. V was cut by 4 bases and J by 4 bases, with 5 bases left in between. CDR3 length equals 12 residues. CDR3 residues: CASSWVNQPQHF. The DNA of the CDR3 is TGTGCCAGCAGTTGGGTAAATCAGCCCCAGCATTTT.

This clonotype was counted at least ten times. The J gene is TRBJ1-4, the V gene TRBV6-1, with TRBD1 identical over 7 bases. The junction had 10 bases not matched to a gene; V was cut back by 5 bases and J by 10 bases. The length of the CDR3 is 14 residues. Germline CDR1 MNHNS, CDR2 SASEGT. CDR3 coding DNA: TGTGCCAGCAGTCCCGACAGGGAAACCGGAAAACTGTTTTTT. Its protein product is CASSPDRETGKLFF.

This clonotype was observed a handful of times. The chain carries TRBV2 and TRBJ1-6; TRBD1 matches 8 bases. The V gene's germline CDR1 is SNHLY and CDR2 FYNNEI. The CDR3 runs 13 residues. V lost 6 bases, J lost 10 bases, and 5 bases stayed unmatched. The CDR3 sequence: CASSDRGISPLHF. As DNA, the CDR3 is TGTGCCAGCAGCGACAGGGGTATCTCACCCCTCCACTTT.

The V and J genes are TRBV21-1 and TRBJ2-5; TRBD1 is the table's D call and was not checked against the DNA. TRBV21-1 is a pseudogene segment. The CDR3 totals 14 residues. The CDR3 here is CASSKVGGRETQYF. CDR3 nucleotides: TGTGCCAGCAGCAAAGTGGGGGGCCGAGAGACCCAGTACTTC.

The J gene is TRBJ2-1, the V gene TRBV7-6, with D perhaps TRBD1 (5 bases). The germline V gene has CDR1 SGHVS and CDR2 FNYEAQ. V was shortened by 2 bases and J by 10 bases, with 12 bases between the two germline ends. There are 13 residues in the CDR3. This CDR3 is CASSLYLRTEQFF. The CDR3 nucleotides read TGTGCCAGCAGCTTATACTTACGGACAGAGCAGTTCTTC.

V is TRBV24-1 and J is TRBJ2-5; D remains unclear. The V end lost 5 bases, the J end lost 5 bases, and 11 bases lay between the germline ends. The CDR3 runs to 13 residues. Germline-derived CDR1 and CDR2 are KGHDR and SFDVKD. The CDR3 bases are TGTGCCACCAGTGGTGGACCCGGCGAGACCCAGTACTTC. Translated, it gives CATSGGPGETQYF.